What follows are 9 T cell receptor beta chains derived from one specimen sequenced in a study of T-cell memory formation after mild COVID-19. TCRdb itself ran the 5' RACE reads through MiXCR, one entry per CDR3 protein. Here the sample spans roughly 600,000 distinct CDR3 sequences, around 17% being singletons. What was sequenced was PBMCs or a T cell subset sorted from them (not recorded which). These receptor sequences come from an adult woman who had mild COVID-19 (a few samples of this study predate the infection). Cell type and time point are not known.

This clonotype was counted between two and nine times. V is TRBV7-8 and J is TRBJ2-5; possibly TRBD2 for D (6 bases). The CDR3 length is 15 residues. Trimming took off 0 bases at V and 2 bases at J, with 10 bases between the two ends. The germline V gene has CDR1 SGHVS and CDR2 FQNEAQ. As DNA, the CDR3 is TGTGCCAGCAGCTTAGCTCCACTAGCACAAGAGACCCAGTACTTC. Protein: CASSLAPLAQETQYF.

The J gene is TRBJ1-1, the V gene TRBV12-3 or TRBV12-4, with D possibly TRBD1 on 5 matching bases. The CDR3 length is 13 residues. Trimming removed 6 bases at V and 1 base at J, with 9 bases between. The chain's CDR3 is CASSQQENTEAFF. CDR3 DNA: TGTGCCAGCAGCCAACAGGAGAACACTGAAGCTTTCTTT.

The V and J genes are TRBV29-1 and TRBJ1-1; a possible D gene is TRBD1 (5 bases). V gave up 6 bases and J gave up 5 bases, with 19 bases separating them. The CDR3 totals 14 residues. Germline V gene lookup returns CDR1 SQVTM and CDR2 ANQGSEA. The CDR3 here is CSVAMPGMGTEAFF. CDR3 DNA: TGCAGCGTCGCTATGCCAGGGATGGGGACTGAAGCTTTCTTT.

V gene TRBV5-1 combines with J gene TRBJ1-2; D call uncertain. V lost 0 bases and J 5 bases, leaving 14 bases between the germline ends. The CDR3 length is 15 residues. Germline V lookup: CDR1 SGHRS, CDR2 YFSETQ. In DNA form, the CDR3 reads TGCGCCAGCAGCTTGGAAAGTGGAGGTTCTTATGGCTACACCTTC. It codes for CASSLESGGSYGYTF.

This clonotype was seen a handful of times. One junction end does not reproduce the germline sequence, and a read error may be involved. Here the CDR3 reads CASSQDLGTGELFF. As DNA, the CDR3 is TGTGCCAGCAGCCAAGATCTTGGCACCGGGGAGCTGTTTTTT. The chain couples TRBV4-1 to TRBJ2-2; D is unclear. From germline, CDR1 is MGHRA and CDR2 YSYEKL. The CDR3 covers 14 residues.

This clonotype appeared many times. The rearrangement joins TRBV19 to TRBJ1-5, with a weak D call TRBD1 (6 bases). The CDR3 consists of 15 residues. V was clipped by 5 bases and J by 6 bases, with 17 bases between them. The germline gives CDR1 LNHDA, CDR2 SQIVND (reference sequence). The CDR3, as DNA: TGTGCCAGTAGTGCCCCACAGGGTAGGGGTCAGCCCCAGCATTTT. Translating gives CASSAPQGRGQPQHF. The full variable domain, in which reference TRBV19 and TRBJ1-5 provide the parts outside the CDR3, is DGGITQSPKYLFRKEGQNVTLSCEQNLNHDAMYWYRQDPGQGLRLIYYSQIVNDFQKGDIAEGYSVSREKKESFPLTVTSAQKNPTAFYLCASSAPQGRGQPQHFGDGTRLSIL.

This clonotype was observed a handful of times. The chain couples TRBV6-5 to TRBJ2-1, with D uncertain. Germline values: CDR1 MNHEY, CDR2 SVGAGI. This CDR3 has 14 residues. V was clipped by 3 bases and J by 3 bases, with 9 bases between them. CDR3 in amino acids: CASSYNQNYNEQFF. The CDR3 bases are TGTGCCAGCAGTTATAACCAAAACTACAATGAGCAGTTCTTC.

This clonotype was counted only a few times. V and J are TRBV6-2 or TRBV6-3 and TRBJ2-1, with TRBD1 matching over 12 bases. CDR3 length equals 13 residues. V shed 10 bases and J 7 bases; nucleotides not matched to a gene: 5. From germline, CDR1 is MNHEY and CDR2 SVGEGT. CDR3 protein: CATRDRGPNEQFF. The CDR3 DNA sequence: TGTGCCACCCGGGACAGGGGGCCGAATGAGCAGTTCTTC.

This clonotype has only a few counts. The V call is TRBV20-1, the J call TRBJ2-4; TRBD1 or TRBD2 may be the D gene (6 bases each). The germline CDR1 and CDR2 sequences are DFQATT and SNEGSKA (reference sequence). CDR3 length: 12 residues. The V end lost 5 bases, the J end lost 11 bases, and 16 bases lay between the germline ends. CDR3 nucleotide sequence: TGCAGTGCTCCCTTGGGGGGCAGTTTTCAGTACTTC. Encoded protein: CSAPLGGSFQYF.